These T cell receptor beta chains were read from a single sample in a study of T cells and Merkel cell carcinoma outcomes. Produced via immunoSEQ multiplex PCR; TCRdb's table is partial and in-frame only. The sample lists roughly 13,000 clones, more than 90% occurring once. Input material: tumor tissue from Merkel cell carcinoma. The source is a human donor with Merkel cell carcinoma. The CDR3 runs from the conserved cysteine through the conserved F or W. D genes are given only for firm matches. Some rows mark clone size as missing; the rest say once, few, many or name a class of expanded clone.

V	J	D	size	CDR3	DNA
TRBV5-4	TRBJ1-6	TRBD1	.	CASSPGQGYSPLHF	TGTGCCAGCAGCCCGGGACAGGGTTACTCACCCCTCCACTTT
TRBV6-1	TRBJ2-2	TRBD2	once	CASSEVGSGSMELFF	TGTGCCAGCAGTGAAGTAGGTAGCGGGAGTATGGAGCTGTTTTTT
TRBV4-1	TRBJ2-7	TRBD1	once	CASSRDHLGQGADEQYF	TGCGCCAGCAGCAGAGACCACTTAGGACAGGGGGCGGACGAGCAGTACTTC
TRBV7-3	TRBJ2-5	TRBD1	few	CASSPDRTSETQYF	TGTGCCAGCAGCCCGGACAGGACTTCGGAGACCCAGTACTTC
TRBV7-6	TRBJ1-1	.	.	CASSPGGNTEAFF	TGTGCCAGCAGCCCCGGGGGGAACACTGAAGCTTTCTTT
TRBV5-4	TRBJ2-1	.	.	CASSLGTQTYNEQFF	TGTGCCAGCAGCTTGGGGACTCAAACCTACAATGAGCAGTTCTTC
TRBV4-2	TRBJ1-3	TRBD1	.	CASSQLGQGVYTIYF	TGTGCCAGCAGCCAACTGGGACAGGGGGTTTACACCATATATTTT
TRBV9	TRBJ1-5	TRBD1	.	CASSPRGDRGEPQHF	TGTGCCAGCAGCCCCCGGGGGGACAGGGGGGAGCCCCAGCATTTT
TRBV7-8	TRBJ2-5	.	once	CASSFNTGEETQYF	TGTGCCAGCAGCTTTAACACCGGGGAAGAGACCCAGTACTTC
TRBV5-1	TRBJ2-4	.	once	CASSPGTSKNIQYF	TGCGCCAGCAGCCCCGGGACATCAAAAAACATTCAGTACTTC
TRBV5-1	TRBJ2-3	.	.	CASGPGSSDTQYF	TGCGCCAGCGGCCCAGGGAGTTCAGATACGCAGTATTTT
TRBV15	TRBJ2-7	.	.	CATSFPRREQYF	TGTGCCACCAGCTTCCCACGGCGGGAGCAGTACTTC
TRBV7-3	TRBJ2-1	.	.	CASSLTGPGTEQFF	TGTGCCAGCAGCTTAACGGGACCAGGAACTGAGCAGTTCTTC
TRBV28	TRBJ2-7	TRBD2	.	CASSPRRLAGSYEQYF	TGTGCCAGCAGTCCACGCCGACTAGCGGGCTCCTACGAGCAGTACTTC
TRBV5-1	TRBJ2-5	TRBD2	.	CASSLRLAGGGYQEIQYF	TGCGCCAGCAGCTTGCGGCTAGCGGGGGGCGGGTACCAAGAGATCCAGTACTTC
TRBV6-5	TRBJ1-5	TRBD1	.	CASGSAGGSQPQHF	TGTGCCAGCGGTTCGGCAGGGGGAAGTCAGCCCCAGCATTTT
TRBV6-4	TRBJ2-7	.	.	CATVRQPSGEQYF	TGTGCCACAGTTCGACAGCCCAGCGGCGAGCAGTACTTC
TRBV5-4	TRBJ2-3	.	.	CASSLYSGGGDTQYF	TGTGCCAGCAGCTTGTACTCCGGAGGGGGAGATACGCAGTATTTT
TRBV5-4	TRBJ2-5	TRBD2	.	CASSSRTSGETQYF	TGTGCCAGCAGCTCGCGGACTAGCGGGGAGACCCAGTACTTC
TRBV18	TRBJ2-1	.	.	CASSPLGVGEQFF	TGTGCCAGCTCACCGCTAGGGGTCGGTGAGCAGTTCTTC
TRBV5-4	TRBJ1-1	.	.	CASSLSGLNTEAFF	TGTGCCAGCAGCTTGTCGGGTTTGAACACTGAAGCTTTTTTT
TRBV20-1	TRBJ1-4	.	.	CSGQNEKLFF	TGCAGTGGACAGAATGAAAAACTGTTTTTT
TRBV29-1	TRBJ2-1	TRBD2	.	CSVEGGGLNNEQFF	TGCAGCGTTGAAGGGGGGGGTTTGAACAATGAGCAGTTCTTC
TRBV6-1	TRBJ2-6	.	.	CACYRANVLTF	TGTGCCTGCTACCGGGCCAACGTCCTGACTTTC
TRBV6-6	TRBJ2-3	TRBD1	.	CASSPDRGREDTQYF	TGTGCCAGCAGCCCGGACAGGGGGCGCGAAGATACGCAGTATTTT
TRBV5-5	TRBJ1-1	.	once	CASSREGGYGTEAFF	TGTGCCAGCAGCAGAGAGGGTGGGTACGGCACTGAAGCTTTCTTT
TRBV18	TRBJ2-3	.	.	CASSPALGSGDTQYF	TGTGCCAGCTCACCAGCGCTGGGGAGCGGCGATACGCAGTATTTT
TRBV7-3	TRBJ2-1	TRBD2	.	CASSVGLAGSSYNEQFF	TGTGCCAGCAGCGTAGGATTAGCGGGAAGCTCCTACAATGAGCAGTTCTTC
TRBV7-9	TRBJ1-2	.	.	CASSLAGYGYTF	TGTGCCAGCAGCTTAGCGGGCTATGGCTACACCTTC
TRBV5-1	TRBJ2-7	TRBD2	.	CASSFYSGRASYEQYF	TGCGCCAGCAGCTTTTATAGCGGGAGGGCCTCCTACGAGCAGTACTTC
TRBV6-1	TRBJ1-2	.	.	CASSVRGDYGYTF	TGTGCCAGCAGTGTAAGGGGGGACTATGGCTACACCTTC
TRBV7-9	TRBJ1-4	TRBD1	.	CASTNRVSDRGEKLFF	TGTGCCAGCACCAATCGAGTTTCGGACAGGGGTGAAAAACTGTTTTTT
TRBV5-1	TRBJ2-2	.	.	CASSLNLGGELFF	TGCGCCAGCAGCTTGAACCTCGGCGGGGAGCTGTTTTTT
TRBV5-1	TRBJ2-1	TRBD2	.	CASTLGGTWDEQFF	TGCGCCAGCACTCTCGGGGGGACCTGGGATGAGCAGTTCTTC
TRBV5-1	TRBJ2-1	.	.	CASSLQGGFNEQFF	TGCGCCAGCAGCTTACAGGGGGGGTTCAATGAGCAGTTCTTC
TRBV7-9	TRBJ1-2	TRBD1	.	CASSRQGYGYTF	TGTGCCAGCAGCAGACAGGGCTATGGCTACACCTTC
TRBV9	TRBJ2-7	.	.	CASSVGQGGFYEQYF	TGTGCCAGCAGCGTAGGGCAGGGAGGTTTCTACGAGCAGTACTTC
TRBV19	TRBJ1-5	.	few	CASSIRPDQPQHF	TGTGCCAGTAGTATTCGGCCGGATCAGCCCCAGCATTTT
TRBV4-3	TRBJ2-7	.	once	CASSQETGYGEQYF	TGCGCCAGCAGCCAAGAGACGGGCTATGGGGAGCAGTACTTC
TRBV5-1	TRBJ2-2	.	.	CASRSGTWDTGELFF	TGCGCCAGCAGATCCGGGACCTGGGACACCGGGGAGCTGTTTTTT
TRBV2	TRBJ1-5	.	.	CASTNMNSNQPQHF	TGTGCCAGCACCAACATGAATAGCAATCAGCCCCAGCATTTT
TRBV25-1	TRBJ1-1	TRBD1	.	CASSKTGTNTEAFF	TGTGCCAGCAGTAAGACAGGGACAAACACTGAAGCTTTCTTT
TRBV9	TRBJ1-2	.	.	CASSARGDANYGYTF	TGTGCCAGCAGCGCGAGAGGGGACGCAAACTATGGCTACACCTTC
TRBV6-6	TRBJ1-1	.	.	CASILNTEAFF	TGTGCCAGCATCTTGAACACTGAAGCTTTCTTT
TRBV7-6	TRBJ1-1	.	.	CASSLGAYTEAFF	TGTGCCAGCAGCCTAGGGGCGTACACTGAAGCTTTCTTT
TRBV7-8	TRBJ1-6	.	.	CASSPDGGDNSPLHF	TGTGCCAGCAGCCCAGATGGGGGGGACAATTCACCCCTCCACTTT
TRBV5-5	TRBJ1-1	.	.	CASSFDDQGKAFF	TGTGCCAGCAGTTTCGATGACCAGGGTAAAGCTTTCTTT
TRBV7-9	TRBJ1-1	.	.	CASSFIEAFF	TGTGCCAGCAGCTTTATTGAAGCTTTCTTT
TRBV7-3	TRBJ2-7	.	.	CASSPTGSYTYEQYF	TGTGCCAGCAGCCCCACCGGGAGTTACACCTACGAGCAGTACTTC
TRBV30	TRBJ2-1	.	.	CAWTGSGTPPFF	TGTGCCTGGACTGGTTCCGGGACTCCTCCGTTCTTC
TRBV11-2	TRBJ2-5	TRBD1	.	CASSLRTGGWETQYF	TGTGCCAGCAGCTTAAGGACAGGGGGCTGGGAGACCCAGTACTTC